A few counts support the clone carrying this T cell receptor (beta chain). Its specificity is unknown. The data originate from a study of beta chain features in type 1 diabetes. Turning to the study itself: Age, gender and cell yields were alike across patients and healthy donors.

Of the isolated RNA, all was reverse transcribed, and so the sequenced material was expressed TCRB transcripts. Only in-frame clones appear in the TCRdb table, and some are missing; sequencing was by immunoSEQ multiplex PCR. The sample shows roughly 330,000 clones, roughly 9.6% of them seen only once. The CDR3 consists of 15 residues. V was cut by 3 bases and J by 3 bases, with 12 bases left in between. Germline V gene data show CDR1 as KGHSH and CDR2 as LQKENI. Study results and limitations: Using cDNA template may skew counts toward highly expressing activated cells. The VDJ junctions of type 1 diabetes patients carried fewer insertions and more deletions. Whatever favoring of shorter templates PCR might show would apply equally to patients and controls.

The source is a woman under 40 in good health. The chain recombines TRBV18 with TRBJ2-1; TRBD2 is a possible D gene (6 bases). The sequencing sample was made of naive CD4+ T cells from blood. CDR3 sequence (DNA): TGTGCCAGCTCACCGGTCCCCGGGGGCTACAATGAGCAGTTCTTC. Translated, it gives CASSPVPGGYNEQFF.